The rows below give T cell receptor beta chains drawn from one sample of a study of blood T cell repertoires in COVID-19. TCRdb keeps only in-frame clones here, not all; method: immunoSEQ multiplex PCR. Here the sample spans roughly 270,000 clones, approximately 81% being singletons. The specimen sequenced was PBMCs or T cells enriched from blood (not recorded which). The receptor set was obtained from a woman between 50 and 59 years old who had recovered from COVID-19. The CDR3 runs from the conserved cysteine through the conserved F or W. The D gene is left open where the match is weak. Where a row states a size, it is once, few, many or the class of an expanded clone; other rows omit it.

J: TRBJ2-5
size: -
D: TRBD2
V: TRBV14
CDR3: CASSRPLATQETQYF
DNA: TGTGCCAGCAGCCGTCCACTAGCGACTCAAGAGACCCAGTACTTC

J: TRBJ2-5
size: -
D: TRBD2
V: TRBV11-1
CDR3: CASSRGSGGAGETQYF
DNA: TGTGCCAGCAGTCGGGGTAGCGGGGGGGCTGGCGAGACCCAGTACTTC

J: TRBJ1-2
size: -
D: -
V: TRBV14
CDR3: CASSQVRGSNYGYTF
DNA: TGTGCCAGCAGCCAAGTTCGGGGGTCTAACTATGGCTACACCTTC

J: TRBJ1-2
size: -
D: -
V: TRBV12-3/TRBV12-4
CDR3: CASSLTAGDGYTF
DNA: TGTGCCAGCAGCTTGACGGCAGGGGATGGCTACACCTTC

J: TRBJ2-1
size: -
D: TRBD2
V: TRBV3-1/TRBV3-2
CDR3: CASSHPGTSGGNEQFF
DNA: TGTGCCAGCAGCCACCCCGGGACTAGCGGGGGCAATGAGCAGTTCTTC

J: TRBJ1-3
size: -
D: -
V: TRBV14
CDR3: CASSQHIEGDTIYF
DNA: TGTGCCAGCAGCCAACACATAGAAGGGGACACCATATATTTT

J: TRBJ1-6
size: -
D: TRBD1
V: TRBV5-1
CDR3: CASSPRTGDSPLHF
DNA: TGCGCCAGCAGCCCCCGGACAGGGGATTCACCCCTCCACTTT

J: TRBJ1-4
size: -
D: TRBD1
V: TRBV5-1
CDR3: CASSLTGTGGFREKLFF
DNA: TGCGCCAGCAGCTTAACCGGGACAGGGGGTTTTCGGGAAAAACTGTTTTTT

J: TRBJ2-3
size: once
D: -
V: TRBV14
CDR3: CASSHGTGQHADTQYF
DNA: TGTGCCAGCAGCCATGGGACTGGCCAGCATGCAGATACGCAGTATTTT

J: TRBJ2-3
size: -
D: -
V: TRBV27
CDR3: CASSLSGYTDTQYF
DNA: TGTGCCAGCAGTTTATCGGGCTACACAGATACGCAGTATTTT

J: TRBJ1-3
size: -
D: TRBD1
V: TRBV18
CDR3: CASSPSGQGRNTIYF
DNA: TGTGCCAGCTCACCATCGGGACAGGGGAGAAACACCATATATTTT

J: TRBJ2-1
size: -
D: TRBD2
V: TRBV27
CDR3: CASHQAGYNEQFF
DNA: TGTGCCAGCCATCAAGCGGGATACAATGAGCAGTTCTTC

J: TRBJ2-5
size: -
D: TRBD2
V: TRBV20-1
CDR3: CSASIPSGGRETQYF
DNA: TGCAGTGCTAGTATCCCCAGTGGCGGGAGGGAGACCCAGTACTTC

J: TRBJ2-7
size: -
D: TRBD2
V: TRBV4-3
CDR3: CASSQELADNYEQYF
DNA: TGCGCCAGCAGCCAAGAACTAGCGGACAACTACGAGCAGTACTTC

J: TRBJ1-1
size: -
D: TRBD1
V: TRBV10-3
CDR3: CAITGGMNTEAFF
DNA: TGTGCCATTACAGGGGGCATGAACACTGAAGCTTTCTTT